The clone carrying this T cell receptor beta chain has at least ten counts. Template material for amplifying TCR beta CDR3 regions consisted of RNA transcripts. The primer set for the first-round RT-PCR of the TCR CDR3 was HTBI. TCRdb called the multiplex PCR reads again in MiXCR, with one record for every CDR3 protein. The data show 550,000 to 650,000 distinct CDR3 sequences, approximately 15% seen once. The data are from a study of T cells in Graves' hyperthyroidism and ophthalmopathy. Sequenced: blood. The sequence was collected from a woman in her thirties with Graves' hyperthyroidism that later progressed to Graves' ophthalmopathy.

The CDR3 coding sequence is TGTGCCAGCAGTGAAGCGGGTCGATTCCCCTACAATGAGCAGTTCTTC. As protein: CASSEAGRFPYNEQFF. The V and J genes are TRBV6-1 and TRBJ2-1; D not resolved. Germline loops: CDR1 MNHNS, CDR2 SASEGT. The CDR3 covers 16 residues. Trimming removed 0 bases at V and 2 bases at J, with 11 bases between.